This T cell receptor beta chain was profiled in a study of CD8 T cells in Susac syndrome. In the study overall: Patients with Susac syndrome had blood drawn and were at that point therapy-naive, on corticosteroids, or on intravenous immunoglobulin alone.

Comment on this clonotype: Its specificity is unknown.

Study conclusions and caveats: Around 16 Susac-specific public clones were found in total CD8+ repertoires and roughly five in CD8+ TEMRA repertoires.

From germline, CDR1 is DFQATT and CDR2 SNEGSKA (reference sequence). The junction had 7 bases not matched to a gene; V was cut back by 5 bases and J by 4 bases. The CDR3 has 15 amino acids. An input of 0.5 to 1 ug of RNA was subjected to reverse transcription using random hexamers. A single record per CDR3 protein comes from TCRdb applying MiXCR to the immunoSEQ multiplex PCR reads. Of roughly 190,000 distinct CDR3 sequences in the sample, roughly 94% were seen once. The specimen sequenced was CD8+ T cells from PBMCs. The sequence derives from a human donor with Susac syndrome. The chain employs TRBV20-1 and TRBJ2-3, with TRBD2 identical over 12 bases. CDR3 sequence: CSAPSGRASSDTQYF. In DNA, the CDR3 is TGCAGTGCTCCTAGCGGGAGGGCTAGTTCAGATACGCAGTATTTT.